The entry below describes one T cell receptor (beta chain). No antigen is known for it. Trimming shortened V by 5 bases and J by 3 bases, and 20 bases separated the two germline ends. This CDR3 comprises 16 residues. Germline assignment: CDR1 SGHTA and CDR2 FQGNSA. The entry originates in a study of response to subunit inactivated influenza vaccine. General observations from the study: T cells newly recruited by each seasonal influenza vaccination are few, the authors suggested.

One entry per CDR3 protein results from TCRdb running MiXCR on the RT-PCR reads. This table has some 500,000 distinct CDR3 sequences, 25% appearing once. The V gene is TRBV7-2, the J gene TRBJ2-7; the D gene is possibly TRBD1 (6 bases). Material: CD4+ T cells sorted from PBMCs, obtained roughly 5 days after vaccination. This clonotype originated in a man over 45 who received an inactivated influenza vaccine. The CDR3, as DNA: TGTGCCAGCAGCCGGCCCCCCCCCAGGGGTCTCTACGAGCAGTACTTC. This codes for CASSRPPPRGLYEQYF.